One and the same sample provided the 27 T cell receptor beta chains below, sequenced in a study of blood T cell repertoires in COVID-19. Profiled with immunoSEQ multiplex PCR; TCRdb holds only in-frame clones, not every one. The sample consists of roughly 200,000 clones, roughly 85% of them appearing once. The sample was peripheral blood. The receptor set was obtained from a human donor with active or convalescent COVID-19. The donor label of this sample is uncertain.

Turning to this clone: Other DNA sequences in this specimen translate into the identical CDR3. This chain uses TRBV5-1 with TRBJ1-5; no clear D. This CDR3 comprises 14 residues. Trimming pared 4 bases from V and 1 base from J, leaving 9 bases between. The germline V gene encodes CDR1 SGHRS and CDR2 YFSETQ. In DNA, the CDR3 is TGCGCCAGCAGCCTGGACGGGAGCAATCAGCCCCAGCATTTT. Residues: CASSLDGSNQPQHF. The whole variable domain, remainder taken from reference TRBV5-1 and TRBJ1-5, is KAGVTQTPRYLIKTRGQQVTLSCSPISGHRSVSWYQQTPGQGLQFLFEYFSETQRNKGNFPGRFSGRQFSNSRSEMNVSTLELGDSALYLCASSLDGSNQPQHFGDGTRLSIL.

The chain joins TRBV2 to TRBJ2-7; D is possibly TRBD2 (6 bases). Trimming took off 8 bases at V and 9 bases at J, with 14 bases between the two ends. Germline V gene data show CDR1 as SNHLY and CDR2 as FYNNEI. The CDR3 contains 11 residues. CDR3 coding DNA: TGTGCCAGCCACCTCCGGGGAGGGCAGTACTTC. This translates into CASHLRGGQYF.

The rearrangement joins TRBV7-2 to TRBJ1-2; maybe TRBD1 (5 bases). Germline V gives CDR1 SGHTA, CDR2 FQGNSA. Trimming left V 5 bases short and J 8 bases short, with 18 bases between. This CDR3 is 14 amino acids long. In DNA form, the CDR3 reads TGTGCCAGCAGCCTCAGGGCCACCCCTTCGGGCTACACCTTC. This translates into CASSLRATPSGYTF.

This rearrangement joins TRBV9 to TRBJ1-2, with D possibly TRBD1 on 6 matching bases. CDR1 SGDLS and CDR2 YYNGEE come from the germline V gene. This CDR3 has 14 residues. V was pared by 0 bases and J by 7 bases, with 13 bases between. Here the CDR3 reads CASSVGSGAGGYTF. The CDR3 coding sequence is TGTGCCAGCAGCGTAGGATCAGGGGCTGGTGGCTACACCTTC.

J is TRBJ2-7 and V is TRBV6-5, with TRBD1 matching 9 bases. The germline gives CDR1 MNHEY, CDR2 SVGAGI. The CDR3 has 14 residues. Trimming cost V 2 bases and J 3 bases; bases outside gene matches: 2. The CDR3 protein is CASSYGDRVYEQYF. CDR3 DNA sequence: TGTGCCAGCAGTTACGGGGACAGGGTCTACGAGCAGTACTTC.

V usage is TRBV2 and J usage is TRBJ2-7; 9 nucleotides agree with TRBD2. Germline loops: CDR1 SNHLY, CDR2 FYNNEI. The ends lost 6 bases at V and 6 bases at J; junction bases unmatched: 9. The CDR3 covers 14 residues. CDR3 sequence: CASRQLAGDSEQYF. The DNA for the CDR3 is TGTGCCAGCAGGCAGTTAGCGGGAGACTCCGAGCAGTACTTC.

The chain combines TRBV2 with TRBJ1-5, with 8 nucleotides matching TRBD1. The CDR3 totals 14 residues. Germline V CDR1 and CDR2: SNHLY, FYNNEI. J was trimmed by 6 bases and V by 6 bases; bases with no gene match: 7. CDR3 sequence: CASSERDRLQPQHF. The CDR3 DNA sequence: TGTGCCAGCAGCGAGAGGGACAGGCTTCAGCCCCAGCATTTT. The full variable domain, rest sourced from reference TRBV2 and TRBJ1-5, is EPEVTQTPSHQVTQMGQEVILRCVPISNHLYFYWYRQILGQKVEFLVSFYNNEISEKSEIFDDQFSVERPDGSNFTLKIRSTKLEDSAMYFCASSERDRLQPQHFGDGTRLSIL.

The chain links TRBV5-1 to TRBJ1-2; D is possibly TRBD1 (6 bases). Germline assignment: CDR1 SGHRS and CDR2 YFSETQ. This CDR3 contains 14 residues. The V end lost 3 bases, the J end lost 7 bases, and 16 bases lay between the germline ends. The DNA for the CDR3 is TGCGCCAGCAGCTCAACCTCCACAGGGAGTGGCTACACCTTC. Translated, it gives CASSSTSTGSGYTF.

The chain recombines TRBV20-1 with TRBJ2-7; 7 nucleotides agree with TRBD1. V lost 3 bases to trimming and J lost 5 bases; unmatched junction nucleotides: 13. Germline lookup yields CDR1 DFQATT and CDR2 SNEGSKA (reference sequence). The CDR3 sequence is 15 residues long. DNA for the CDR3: TGCAGTGCTAGTACGAACAGGGGCCTTATGAACGAGCAGTACTTC. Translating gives CSASTNRGLMNEQYF.

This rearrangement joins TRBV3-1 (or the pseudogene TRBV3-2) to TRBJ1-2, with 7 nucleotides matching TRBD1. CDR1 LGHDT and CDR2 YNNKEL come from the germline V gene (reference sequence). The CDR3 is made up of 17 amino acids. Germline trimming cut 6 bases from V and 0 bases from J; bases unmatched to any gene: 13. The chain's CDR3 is CASRRPDREDTNYGYTF. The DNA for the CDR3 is TGTGCCAGCAGGCGACCAGACAGGGAGGACACTAACTATGGCTACACCTTC.

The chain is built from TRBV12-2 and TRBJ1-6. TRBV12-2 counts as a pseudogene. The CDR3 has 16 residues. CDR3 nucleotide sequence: TGTGCAAGTCGCTTGTGCCCGGGGGGGCAAAATTCACCCCTCCACTTT. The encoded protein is CASRLCPGGQNSPLHF.

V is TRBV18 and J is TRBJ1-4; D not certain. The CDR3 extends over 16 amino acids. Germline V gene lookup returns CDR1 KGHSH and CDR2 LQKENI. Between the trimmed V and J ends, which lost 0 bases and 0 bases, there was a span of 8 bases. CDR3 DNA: TGTGCCAGCTCACCACCCAACAGCCCAACTAATGAAAAACTGTTTTTT. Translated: CASSPPNSPTNEKLFF.

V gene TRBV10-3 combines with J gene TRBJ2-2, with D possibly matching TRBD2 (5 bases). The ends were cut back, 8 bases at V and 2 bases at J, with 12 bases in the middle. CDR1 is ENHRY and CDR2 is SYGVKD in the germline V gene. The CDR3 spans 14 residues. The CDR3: CAIGAEINTGELFF. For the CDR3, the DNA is TGTGCCATCGGAGCGGAAATTAACACCGGGGAGCTGTTTTTT.

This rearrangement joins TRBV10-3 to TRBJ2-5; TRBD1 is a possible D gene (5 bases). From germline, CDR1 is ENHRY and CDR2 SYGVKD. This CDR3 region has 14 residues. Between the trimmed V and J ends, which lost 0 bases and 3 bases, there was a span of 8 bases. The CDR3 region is CAISESTGEETQYF. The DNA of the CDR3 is TGTGCCATCAGTGAGTCTACAGGAGAAGAGACCCAGTACTTC.

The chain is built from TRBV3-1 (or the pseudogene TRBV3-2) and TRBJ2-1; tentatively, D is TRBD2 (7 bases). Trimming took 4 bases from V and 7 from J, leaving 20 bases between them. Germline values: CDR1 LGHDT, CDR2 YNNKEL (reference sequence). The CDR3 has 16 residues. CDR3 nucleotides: TGTGCCAGCAGCCGGAGAGGGGGAGGGCCGGGGAATGAGCAGTTCTTC. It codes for CASSRRGGGPGNEQFF.

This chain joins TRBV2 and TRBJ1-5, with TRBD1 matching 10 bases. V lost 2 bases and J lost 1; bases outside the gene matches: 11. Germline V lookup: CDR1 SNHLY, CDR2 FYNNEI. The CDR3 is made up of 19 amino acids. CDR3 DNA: TGTGCCAGCAGTGAACACGGGACAGGGGCTACTGACAGCAATCAGCCCCAGCATTTT. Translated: CASSEHGTGATDSNQPQHF.

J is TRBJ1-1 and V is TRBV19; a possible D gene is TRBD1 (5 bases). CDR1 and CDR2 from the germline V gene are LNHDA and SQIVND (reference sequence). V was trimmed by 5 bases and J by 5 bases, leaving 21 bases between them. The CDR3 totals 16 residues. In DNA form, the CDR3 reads TGTGCCAGTAGTCCAACTCTAGGGGCAGGGATAACTGAAGCTTTCTTT. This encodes CASSPTLGAGITEAFF.

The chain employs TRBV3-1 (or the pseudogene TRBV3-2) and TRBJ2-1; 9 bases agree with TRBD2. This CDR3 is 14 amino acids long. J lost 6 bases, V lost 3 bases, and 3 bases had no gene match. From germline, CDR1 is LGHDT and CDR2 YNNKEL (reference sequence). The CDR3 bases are TGTGCCAGCAGCCAGGGACTAGCCTCCAATGAGCAGTTCTTC. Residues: CASSQGLASNEQFF.

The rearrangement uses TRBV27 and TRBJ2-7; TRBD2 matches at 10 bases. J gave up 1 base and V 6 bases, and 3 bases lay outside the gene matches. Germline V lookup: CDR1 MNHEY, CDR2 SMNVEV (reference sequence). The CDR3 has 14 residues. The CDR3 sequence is CASSLAGESYEQYF. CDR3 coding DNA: TGTGCCAGCAGCCTAGCGGGAGAGTCCTACGAGCAGTACTTC.

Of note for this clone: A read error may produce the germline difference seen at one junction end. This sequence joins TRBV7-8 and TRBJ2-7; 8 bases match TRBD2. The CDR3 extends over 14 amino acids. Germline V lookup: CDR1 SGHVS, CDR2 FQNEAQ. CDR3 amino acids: CASSLSSTSGHQRF. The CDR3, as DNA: TGTGCCAGCAGCTTATCGTCAACTAGCGGCCATCAACGCTTC.

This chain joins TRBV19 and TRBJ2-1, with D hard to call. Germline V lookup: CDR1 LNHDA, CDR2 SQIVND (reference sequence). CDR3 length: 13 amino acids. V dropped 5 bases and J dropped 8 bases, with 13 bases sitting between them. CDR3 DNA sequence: TGTGCCAGTAGTGGTCCCCGACTCGATGAGCAGTTCTTC. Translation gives CASSGPRLDEQFF.

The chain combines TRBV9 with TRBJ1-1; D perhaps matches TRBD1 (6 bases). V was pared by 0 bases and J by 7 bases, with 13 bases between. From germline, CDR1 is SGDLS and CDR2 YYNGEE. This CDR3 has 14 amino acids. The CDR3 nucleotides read TGTGCCAGCAGCGTAGCGGGGGGCATTAATGAAGCTTTCTTT. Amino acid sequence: CASSVAGGINEAFF.

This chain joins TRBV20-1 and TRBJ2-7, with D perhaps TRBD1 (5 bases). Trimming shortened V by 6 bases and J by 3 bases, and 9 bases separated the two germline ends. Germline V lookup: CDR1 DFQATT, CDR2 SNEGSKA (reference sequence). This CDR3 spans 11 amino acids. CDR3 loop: CSAQDNYEQYF. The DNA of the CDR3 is TGCAGTGCCCAGGACAACTACGAGCAGTACTTC.

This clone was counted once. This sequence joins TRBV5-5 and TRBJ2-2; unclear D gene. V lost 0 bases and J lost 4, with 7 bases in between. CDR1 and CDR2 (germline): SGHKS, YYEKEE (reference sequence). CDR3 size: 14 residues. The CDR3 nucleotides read TGTGCCAGCAGCTTGGGACACCCCACCGGGGAGCTGTTTTTT. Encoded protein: CASSLGHPTGELFF.

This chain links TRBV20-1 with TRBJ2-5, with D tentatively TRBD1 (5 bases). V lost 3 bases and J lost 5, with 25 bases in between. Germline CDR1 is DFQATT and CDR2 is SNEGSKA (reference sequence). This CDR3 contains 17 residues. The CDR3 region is CSASLGQTLKPRETQYF. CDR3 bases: TGCAGTGCTAGTTTAGGACAAACCCTAAAACCGCGGGAGACCCAGTACTTC.

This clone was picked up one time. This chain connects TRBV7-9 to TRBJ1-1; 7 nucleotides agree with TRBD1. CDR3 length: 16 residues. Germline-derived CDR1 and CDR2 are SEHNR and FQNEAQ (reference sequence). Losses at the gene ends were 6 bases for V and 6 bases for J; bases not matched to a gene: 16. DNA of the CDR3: TGTGCCAGCAGGCGGGACAGCTTGTGGGGGAAAGCTGAAGCTTTCTTT. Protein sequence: CASRRDSLWGKAEAFF.

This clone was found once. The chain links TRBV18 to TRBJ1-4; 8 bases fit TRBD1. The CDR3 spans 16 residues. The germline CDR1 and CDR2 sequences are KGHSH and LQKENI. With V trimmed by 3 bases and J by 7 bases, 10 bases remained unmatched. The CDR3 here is CASSPVQWTGSEKLFF. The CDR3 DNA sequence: TGTGCCAGCTCACCTGTGCAGTGGACAGGGAGTGAAAAACTGTTTTTT.